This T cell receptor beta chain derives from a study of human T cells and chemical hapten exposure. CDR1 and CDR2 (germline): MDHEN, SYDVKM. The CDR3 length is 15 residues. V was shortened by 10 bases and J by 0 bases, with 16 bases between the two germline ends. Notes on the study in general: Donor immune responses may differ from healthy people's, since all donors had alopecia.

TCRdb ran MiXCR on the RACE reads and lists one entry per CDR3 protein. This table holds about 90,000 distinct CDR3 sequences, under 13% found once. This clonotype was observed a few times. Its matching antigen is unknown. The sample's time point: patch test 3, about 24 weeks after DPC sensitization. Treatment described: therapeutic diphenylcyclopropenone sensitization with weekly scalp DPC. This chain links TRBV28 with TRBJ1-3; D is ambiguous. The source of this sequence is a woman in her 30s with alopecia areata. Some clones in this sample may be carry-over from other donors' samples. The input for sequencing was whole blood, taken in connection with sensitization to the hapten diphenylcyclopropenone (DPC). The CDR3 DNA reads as TGTGCCACAAGAGCTTACCAGAACTCTGGAAACACCATATATTTT. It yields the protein CATRAYQNSGNTIYF.